One sample yielded the 9 T cell receptor beta chains listed below, sequenced in a study of human thymus T cells. Generated by immunoSEQ multiplex PCR, the TCRdb table keeps only in-frame clones and is missing some. The sample yields about 50,000 clones, 85% to 95% seen once. Sequenced: blood. The source is a girl less than two years old with a congenital heart defect but otherwise immunologically healthy.

The chain carries TRBV19 and TRBJ1-3; 7 positions match TRBD1. The germline CDR1 and CDR2 sequences are LNHDA and SQIVND (reference sequence). CDR3 length: 13 residues. V gave up 9 bases and J gave up 0 bases; unmatched junction bases: 2. The CDR3 coding sequence is TGTGCCAGACAGGGGAGCTCTGGAAACACCATATATTTT. It translates to CARQGSSGNTIYF.

This clone occurred once. This chain connects TRBV5-6 to TRBJ1-2; D is unclear. Trimming stripped 1 base from V and 2 bases from J, with 12 bases between. Germline CDR1 SGHDT, CDR2 YYEEEE. This CDR3 contains 15 residues. The CDR3, as DNA: TGTGCCAGCAGCTTGTTCTACGGGAGCAACTATGGCTACACCTTC. Its translation is CASSLFYGSNYGYTF.

This clone was observed a single time. J is TRBJ1-2 and V is TRBV29-1; D gene unclear. The V gene's germline CDR1 is SQVTM and CDR2 ANQGSEA. The V end was cut by 3 bases, the J end by 6 bases, with 17 bases between. This CDR3 has 14 residues. CDR3 loop: CSVDIPPRADGYTF. CDR3 nucleotides: TGCAGCGTTGATATCCCACCGAGGGCGGATGGCTACACCTTC.

The sample holds one count of this clone. The chain has TRBV12-5 and TRBJ2-5; perhaps TRBD2 as D (5 bases). Trimming pared 3 bases from V and 3 bases from J, leaving 5 bases between. Germline lookup yields CDR1 LGHNT and CDR2 FRNRAP. This CDR3 is 12 amino acids long. CDR3 amino acids: CASGLAEETQYF. CDR3 bases: TGTGCTAGTGGTTTAGCGGAAGAGACCCAGTACTTC.

The chain recombines TRBV9 with TRBJ1-2; possibly TRBD1 for D (5 bases). V lost 3 bases, J lost 3 bases, and 18 bases lay in between. Germline V gene lookup returns CDR1 SGDLS and CDR2 YYNGEE. The CDR3 is made up of 16 amino acids. The DNA of the CDR3 is TGTGCCAGCAGCGACGCGATCGGGCAGGGACACTATGGCTACACCTTC. Translated, it gives CASSDAIGQGHYGYTF.

The V and J genes are TRBV4-1 and TRBJ1-2; D is unclear. Looked up from germline, CDR1 is MGHRA and CDR2 is YSYEKL. The CDR3 loop spans 15 amino acids. V was cut by 4 bases and J by 2 bases, with 14 bases left in between. The CDR3 sequence: CASSRISTDNYGYTF. For the CDR3, the DNA is TGCGCCAGCAGCCGGATATCTACAGACAACTATGGCTACACCTTC.

On this clone: One junction end does not reproduce the germline sequence, and a read error may be involved. V gene TRBV28 combines with J gene TRBJ2-7; TRBD2 might be the D (5 bases). Germline V gives CDR1 MDHEN, CDR2 SYDVKM. The CDR3 loop spans 12 amino acids. DNA of the CDR3: TGTGCCAGCAGTTTAAGGCCGTGGGAGCTGTACTTC. The encoded protein is CASSLRPWELYF.

This chain links TRBV5-1 with TRBJ2-5; a weak D match, TRBD2 (5 bases). The CDR3 runs to 12 residues. Trimming stripped 4 bases from V and 5 bases from J, with 9 bases between. Germline loops: CDR1 SGHRS, CDR2 YFSETQ. CDR3 residues: CASSRGWETQYF. The CDR3 DNA is TGCGCCAGCAGCCGGGGATGGGAGACCCAGTACTTC.

This clone was recorded once. The rearrangement joins TRBV6-5 to TRBJ2-3, with TRBD1 matching 8 bases. With V trimmed by 6 bases and J by 4 bases, 6 bases remained unmatched. Germline CDR1 is MNHEY and CDR2 is SVGAGI. This CDR3 comprises 14 residues. This CDR3 reads CASRGQARADTQYF. The CDR3 nucleotides read TGTGCCAGCAGGGGACAGGCTAGGGCAGATACGCAGTATTTT.